The 20 T cell receptor beta chains below all came from one sample that was sequenced in a study of OX40 agonist ivuxolimab in advanced cancers. Only in-frame clones appear in the TCRdb table, and some are missing; sequencing was by immunoSEQ multiplex PCR. The table lists around 28,000 clones, about 87% of them singletons, with approximately 19% in the top ten. This specimen consisted of CD4+ or CD8+ T cells sorted from blood, obtained in a trial of the OX40 agonist ivuxolimab. The receptors stem from an adult with an advanced solid tumor such as melanoma, head and neck, liver or kidney cancer.

The chain joins TRBV7-9 to TRBJ1-1; no reliable D call. CDR1 is SEHNR, CDR2 FQNEAQ, per germline (reference sequence). V shed 3 bases and J shed 4 bases, with 12 bases lying between them. This CDR3 comprises 14 residues. In nucleotides, the CDR3 is TGTGCCAGCAGCTTTGCGGGAGCGGGCACTGAAGCTTTCTTT. The encoded protein is CASSFAGAGTEAFF.

The rearrangement uses TRBV28 and TRBJ2-5; the D gene is possibly TRBD2 (6 bases). Trimming removed 6 bases from V and 7 bases from J, with 15 bases in between. This CDR3 has 13 amino acids. Germline-derived CDR1 and CDR2 are MDHEN and SYDVKM. The CDR3 DNA follows: TGTGCCAGCAGCATACCGGGAGCAGCGACCCAGTACTTC. Protein product: CASSIPGAATQYF.

This clone was observed a single time. The chain recombines TRBV19 with TRBJ2-2; 7 bases map to TRBD1. This CDR3 has 15 residues. Trimming removed 8 bases from V and 1 base from J; junction bases left unmatched: 7. Germline V gene sequence: CDR1 LNHDA, CDR2 SQIVND (reference sequence). The CDR3 protein is CASVGRDRNTGELFF. DNA for the CDR3: TGTGCCAGTGTCGGTAGGGACAGGAACACCGGGGAGCTGTTTTTT.

This clone was observed once. J is TRBJ2-3 and V is TRBV6-6; possibly TRBD1 for D (6 bases). Germline loops: CDR1 MNHNY, CDR2 SVGAGI (reference sequence). Trimming shortened V by 6 bases and J by 0 bases, and 7 bases separated the two germline ends. The CDR3 runs to 13 residues. The CDR3 DNA reads TGTGCCAGCAGGGGACAAAGCACAGATACGCAGTATTTT. It codes for CASRGQSTDTQYF.

The CDR3 DNA reads TGTGCCAGCAGCCCCTCAGAGAACACTGAAGCTTTCTTT. Encoded protein: CASSPSENTEAFF. V gene TRBV7-6 combines with J gene TRBJ1-1; no clear D gene. This CDR3 has 13 amino acids. Per germline, CDR1 SGHVS and CDR2 FNYEAQ. Between the trimmed V and J ends, which lost 5 bases and 1 base, there was a span of 8 bases.

V usage is TRBV7-2 and J usage is TRBJ2-1, with TRBD2 matching 10 bases. Germline V gives CDR1 SGHTA, CDR2 FQGNSA. The CDR3 runs 15 residues. Trimming at V came to 3 bases and at J to 3 bases, leaving 2 bases not matched to a gene. CDR3 in amino acids: CASSFVAGGYNEQFF. The CDR3 DNA reads as TGTGCCAGCAGCTTTGTAGCGGGAGGCTACAATGAGCAGTTCTTC.

This clone was counted a single time. This chain's CDR3 is CASSVAPRLAGAEQFF. CDR3 DNA sequence: TGTGCCAGCAGTGTTGCCCCCCGTCTAGCGGGAGCCGAGCAGTTCTTC. The rearrangement links TRBV6-4 to TRBJ2-1, with 10 bases identical to TRBD2. This CDR3 comprises 16 residues. Germline V gene data show CDR1 as MRHNA and CDR2 as SNTAGT. V shed 4 bases, J shed 10 bases, and the junction held 13 bases outside the gene matches.

This chain uses TRBV5-6 with TRBJ2-7; either TRBD1 or TRBD2 may supply D (5 bases each). The CDR3 runs 14 residues. V dropped 2 bases and J dropped 2 bases, with 11 bases sitting between them. Germline V gene sequence: CDR1 SGHDT, CDR2 YYEEEE. The CDR3 is CASSLWGSTYEQYF. For the CDR3, the DNA is TGTGCCAGCAGCTTATGGGGGTCGACCTACGAGCAGTACTTC.

This chain joins TRBV29-1 and TRBJ2-5; perhaps TRBD2 as D (5 bases). Germline CDR1 and CDR2: SQVTM and ANQGSEA. The germline V and J ends were trimmed by 0 bases and 7 bases, with 18 bases remaining between them. CDR3 length: 15 residues. The CDR3 nucleotides read TGCAGCGTTGAAGATGAATTACACCCCGAGGGGACCCAGTACTTC. This translates into CSVEDELHPEGTQYF.

This clone has more than one count but fewer than ten. This chain connects TRBV19 to TRBJ1-1, with TRBD1 as a possible D gene (5 bases). The CDR3 covers 12 residues. The germline V gene has CDR1 LNHDA and CDR2 SQIVND (reference sequence). Trimming left V 9 bases short and J 4 bases short, with 12 bases between. The CDR3 nucleotides read TGTGCCAGCCAGGGTTGGAGCACTGAAGCTTTCTTT. Protein product: CASQGWSTEAFF.

The rearrangement joins TRBV7-9 to TRBJ2-1, with a weak D call TRBD2 (6 bases). The germline V and J ends were trimmed by 2 bases and 4 bases, with 15 bases remaining between them. CDR3 length: 16 amino acids. Germline loops: CDR1 SEHNR, CDR2 FQNEAQ (reference sequence). Here the CDR3 reads CASSLNPGLPYNEQFF. The CDR3 DNA reads as TGTGCCAGCAGCTTAAACCCGGGACTCCCTTACAATGAGCAGTTCTTC.

This chain joins TRBV27 and TRBJ1-2; 8 bases are shared with TRBD1. Unmatched junction bases numbered 3, after V lost 2 bases and J lost 4 bases. Germline V gene data show CDR1 as MNHEY and CDR2 as SMNVEV (reference sequence). CDR3 length: 14 amino acids. CDR3: CASSLTGGGYGYTF. In DNA form, the CDR3 reads TGTGCCAGCAGTTTAACAGGGGGTGGCTATGGCTACACCTTC.

The gene calls are TRBV6-6 and TRBJ2-3, with D possibly matching TRBD2 (6 bases). In germline, CDR1 is MNHNY, CDR2 SVGAGI (reference sequence). V gave up 2 bases and J gave up 3 bases, with 12 bases separating them. The CDR3 totals 15 residues. DNA for the CDR3: TGTGCCAGCAGTTACGGATTGGAGGGGACAGATACGCAGTATTTT. Amino acids: CASSYGLEGTDTQYF.

This chain uses TRBV11-1 with TRBJ2-3; maybe TRBD2 (6 bases). Germline CDR1 SGHAT, CDR2 FQDESV (reference sequence). This CDR3 is 16 amino acids long. V was pared by 3 bases and J by 9 bases, with 22 bases between. The CDR3 sequence is CASSFWGGNILVTQYF. The CDR3 DNA follows: TGTGCCAGCAGCTTTTGGGGCGGGAACATCTTGGTCACGCAGTATTTT.

The J gene is TRBJ1-2, the V gene TRBV10-3, with 12 bases fitting TRBD1. V trimming: 4 bases; J trimming: 8 bases; junction bases outside the gene matches: 8. The CDR3 consists of 15 residues. The germline V gene has CDR1 ENHRY and CDR2 SYGVKD. CDR3 in amino acids: CAISGPGQGAEGYTF. CDR3 DNA: TGTGCCATCAGTGGGCCGGGACAGGGGGCCGAGGGCTACACCTTC.

V usage is TRBV5-6 and J usage is TRBJ1-1; D call uncertain. The CDR3 spans 13 residues. Germline assignment: CDR1 SGHDT and CDR2 YYEEEE. The V end lost 0 bases, the J end lost 4 bases, and 7 bases lay between the germline ends. This chain's CDR3 is CASSLEGSTEAFF. CDR3 in DNA: TGTGCCAGCAGCTTGGAGGGTTCCACTGAAGCTTTCTTT.

The genes are TRBV10-1 and TRBJ1-1, with TRBD1 as a possible D gene (6 bases). With 6 bases removed from V and 0 bases from J, the gap between germline ends came to 14 bases. CDR1 WNHNN and CDR2 SYGVQD come from the germline V gene (reference sequence). The length of the CDR3 is 15 residues. CDR3 DNA: TGCGCCAGCAGACAGGGTTGGGGCGTGAACACTGAAGCTTTCTTT. Protein: CASRQGWGVNTEAFF.

The CDR3 is CASIRQDSSNTGELFF. Here the CDR3 DNA reads TGCGCCAGCATACGACAGGACTCGTCGAACACCGGGGAGCTGTTTTTT. This sequence joins TRBV10-2 and TRBJ2-2; maybe TRBD1 (6 bases). V was clipped by 7 bases and J by 0 bases, with 15 bases between them. The CDR3 sequence is 16 residues long. CDR1 and CDR2 (germline): WSHSY, SAAADI.

The chain recombines TRBV6-5 with TRBJ1-1; D perhaps matches TRBD1 (6 bases). In germline, CDR1 is MNHEY, CDR2 SVGAGI. Trimming shortened V by 8 bases and J by 3 bases, and 16 bases separated the two germline ends. The CDR3 has 14 residues. The DNA for the CDR3 is TGTGCCAGCGGTCCGCTACAGGGTGACACTGAAGCTTTCTTT. This translates into CASGPLQGDTEAFF.

The chain carries TRBV11-3 and TRBJ1-2; D is unresolved. Germline CDR1 and CDR2: SGHNT and YENEEA. The V end was cut by 4 bases, the J end by 4 bases, with 16 bases between. There are 15 residues in the CDR3. CDR3 nucleotides: TGTGCCAGCAGCTCCCCTCCGAGGACCTCCTATGGCTACACCTTC. Its protein product is CASSSPPRTSYGYTF.